These 18 T cell receptor beta chains were all obtained from the same sample, sequenced in a study of T cells in Graves' hyperthyroidism and ophthalmopathy. From RNA transcripts, TCR beta CDR3 regions were amplified. When the TCR CDR3 underwent first-round RT-PCR, the HTBI primer set was used. TCRdb re-derived calls from the multiplex PCR reads in MiXCR, one entry per CDR3 protein. The sample carries fewer than 900,000 distinct CDR3 sequences, around 20% recorded once. Sequencing was carried out using blood. The source of these receptors is a woman between 45 and 60 years old with Graves' hyperthyroidism that later progressed to Graves' ophthalmopathy.

This clonotype occurred many times. This chain joins TRBV20-1 and TRBJ2-3, with TRBD2 as a possible D gene (6 bases). V lost 3 bases and J 3 bases, leaving 16 bases between the germline ends. CDR1 and CDR2 (germline): DFQATT, SNEGSKA (reference sequence). The CDR3 extends over 15 amino acids. The CDR3 loop is CSASSSGRGTDTQYF. The CDR3 DNA reads TGCAGTGCTAGTAGCTCCGGACGGGGGACAGATACGCAGTATTTT.

The table lists this clonotype with many counts. J is TRBJ1-1 and V is TRBV6-2 or TRBV6-3; no clear D. The CDR3 consists of 14 residues. Germline V gene sequence: CDR1 MNHEY, CDR2 SVGEGT. Between the trimmed V and J ends, which lost 0 bases and 3 bases, there was a span of 8 bases. The CDR3 protein is CASSYSLGYTEAFF. The CDR3 DNA reads TGTGCCAGCAGTTACTCGCTGGGATACACTGAAGCTTTCTTT.

This clonotype was picked up many times. This chain joins TRBV12-3 or TRBV12-4 and TRBJ2-6; TRBD1 is a possible D gene (6 bases). V lost 5 bases, J lost 0 bases, and 11 bases lay in between. The CDR3 extends over 16 amino acids. The CDR3 here is CASSEQGFSGANVLTF. CDR3 sequence (DNA): TGTGCCAGCAGTGAACAGGGCTTCTCTGGGGCCAACGTCCTGACTTTC.

This clonotype was picked up many times. The chain couples TRBV12-3 or TRBV12-4 to TRBJ1-2; 9 positions agree with TRBD1. V gave up 4 bases and J gave up 7 bases; unmatched junction bases: 7. CDR3 length: 14 residues. The DNA for the CDR3 is TGTGCCAGCAGTTCCACAGGGGGCAATGGTGGCTACACCTTC. Translation gives CASSSTGGNGGYTF.

This clonotype was detected many times. The chain carries TRBV11-2 and TRBJ2-1; perhaps TRBD1 as D (6 bases). V was clipped by 3 bases and J by 3 bases, with 9 bases between them. The germline V gene encodes CDR1 SGHAT and CDR2 FQNNGV. This CDR3 has 14 amino acids. The CDR3 DNA is TGTGCCAGCAGCTTTACAGGGTTCTACAATGAGCAGTTCTTC. Translating gives CASSFTGFYNEQFF.

This chain joins TRBV12-3 or TRBV12-4 and TRBJ2-3; TRBD2 matches 11 bases. The CDR3 sequence is 14 residues long. V shed 7 bases and J 6 bases; nucleotides not matched to a gene: 6. DNA for the CDR3: TGTGCCAGCAACCTAGCGGGGGGCCCGGATACGCAGTATTTT. It yields the protein CASNLAGGPDTQYF.

This chain uses TRBV6-2 or TRBV6-3 with TRBJ2-7; perhaps D is TRBD1 or TRBD2 (5 bases each). CDR3 length equals 15 residues. The germline gives CDR1 MNHEY, CDR2 SVGEGT. Trimming cost V 5 bases and J 2 bases, with 16 bases left between them. The CDR3 spells CASSLPGTATYEQYF. In DNA form, the CDR3 reads TGTGCCAGCAGTCTTCCCGGGACGGCCACCTACGAGCAGTACTTC.

The chain combines TRBV27 with TRBJ2-2; 8 bases line up with TRBD1. The CDR3 runs to 17 residues. Germline CDR1 is MNHEY and CDR2 is SMNVEV (reference sequence). V trimming: 2 bases; J trimming: 4 bases; junction bases outside the gene matches: 9. The CDR3 DNA reads TGTGCCAGCAGTTTAGGCCTCGACAGGGGCGGCACCGGGGAGCTGTTTTTT. Its protein is CASSLGLDRGGTGELFF.

This clonotype was picked up a small number of times. The DNA for the CDR3 is TGTGCCAGCAGTGGATATCCGGGACAGAGCTCTGGGGCCAACGTCCTGACTTTC. Its protein is CASSGYPGQSSGANVLTF. The chain uses TRBV6-1 and TRBJ2-6; 7 positions match TRBD1. The CDR3 has 18 residues. The J segment lost 0 bases and the V segment lost 4 bases, leaving 9 bases of the junction unmatched. Germline V gene data show CDR1 as MNHNS and CDR2 as SASEGT.

This clonotype appeared many times. J is TRBJ1-4 and V is TRBV18; TRBD1 is a possible D gene (5 bases). Trimming removed 8 bases at V and 5 bases at J, with 15 bases between. There are 14 residues in the CDR3. Germline-derived CDR1 and CDR2 are KGHSH and LQKENI. The CDR3 loop is CASGLQGPNEKLFF. The DNA of the CDR3 is TGTGCCAGCGGCCTTCAGGGCCCGAATGAAAAACTGTTTTTT.

Ten or more counts support this clonotype. The chain joins TRBV6-1 to TRBJ2-5; TRBD2 agrees at 9 bases. V gave up 5 bases and J gave up 5 bases; unmatched junction bases: 6. Germline CDR1 reads MNHNS; CDR2 reads SASEGT. This CDR3 is built from 14 residues. CDR3 residues: CASSSRGGWETQYF. Here the CDR3 DNA reads TGTGCCAGCAGTTCGCGGGGGGGCTGGGAGACCCAGTACTTC.

This clonotype was recorded many times. This chain joins TRBV20-1 and TRBJ1-1; a possible D gene is TRBD1 (5 bases). The CDR3 covers 15 residues. V gave up 1 base and J gave up 6 bases, with 18 bases separating them. Germline assignment: CDR1 DFQATT and CDR2 SNEGSKA (reference sequence). The CDR3 protein is CSARASSGWESEAFF. The CDR3 bases are TGCAGTGCTAGAGCATCCTCAGGGTGGGAATCTGAAGCTTTCTTT.

This clonotype was recorded at least ten times. This rearrangement joins TRBV5-1 to TRBJ2-3; TRBD2 matches 11 bases. The CDR3 is 16 amino acids. V shed 0 bases, J shed 2 bases, and the junction held 2 bases outside the gene matches. The germline CDR1 and CDR2 sequences are SGHRS and YFSETQ. The CDR3 here is CASSLGLAGFTDTQYF. The CDR3 DNA sequence: TGCGCCAGCAGCTTGGGACTAGCGGGATTCACAGATACGCAGTATTTT.

This clonotype came up many times. This chain links TRBV7-3 with TRBJ1-1; D is possibly TRBD1 (6 bases). CDR1 is SGHTA and CDR2 is FQGTGA in the germline V gene. Trimming removed 7 bases from V and 6 bases from J, with 15 bases in between. CDR3 length: 13 residues. CDR3 region: CASTDLQGPEAFF. CDR3 nucleotide sequence: TGTGCCAGCACCGACCTCCAGGGGCCTGAAGCTTTCTTT.

There are many counts of this clonotype. The CDR3 here is CASSPLGDSNQPQHF. CDR3 in DNA: TGTGCCAGCAGCCCCCTGGGAGATAGCAATCAGCCCCAGCATTTT. This chain links TRBV6-1 with TRBJ1-5; no reliable D call. Germline values: CDR1 MNHNS, CDR2 SASEGT. CDR3 size: 15 residues. V lost 6 bases and J 0 bases, leaving 12 bases between the germline ends.

In this sample, this clonotype turned up a few times. The chain recombines TRBV19 with TRBJ1-1; TRBD1 aligns across 7 bases. V trimming: 1 base; J trimming: 5 bases; junction bases outside the gene matches: 4. The CDR3 runs to 14 residues. Looked up from germline, CDR1 is LNHDA and CDR2 is SQIVND (reference sequence). This CDR3 reads CASSIGGRGTEAFF. The CDR3 DNA follows: TGTGCCAGTAGTATAGGGGGCAGGGGGACTGAAGCTTTCTTT.

This clonotype was observed a few times. A much bigger clone sits one base away, suggesting this may be a read error. The genes are TRBV5-1 and TRBJ2-7; D may be TRBD1 or TRBD2 (5 bases each). The CDR3 is 13 residues long. CDR1 and CDR2 (germline): SGHRS, YFSETQ. The CDR3: CAGSWDGNYEQYF. DNA of the CDR3: TGCGCCGGCAGCTGGGACGGAAACTACGAGCAGTACTTC.

This clonotype was detected many times. The J gene is TRBJ1-5, the V gene TRBV5-1; 8 bases agree with TRBD1. V lost 3 bases and J lost 5; bases outside the gene matches: 7. The CDR3 length is 15 residues. Germline-derived CDR1 and CDR2 are SGHRS and YFSETQ. The CDR3 coding sequence is TGCGCCAGCAGCTCGACAGGGGCGGGGGATCAGCCCCAGCATTTT. Protein sequence: CASSSTGAGDQPQHF. The full variable domain, its missing parts supplied by reference TRBV5-1 and TRBJ1-5, is KAGVTQTPRYLIKTRGQQVTLSCSPISGHRSVSWYQQTPGQGLQFLFEYFSETQRNKGNFPGRFSGRQFSNSRSEMNVSTLELGDSALYLCASSSTGAGDQPQHFGDGTRLSIL.